The 25 T cell receptor beta chains below all came from one sample that was sequenced in a study of graft-versus-host responses after intestinal transplantation. Clones were sequenced by immunoSEQ multiplex PCR, and TCRdb holds only the in-frame ones, with some missing. The sample yields roughly 110,000 clones, 93% seen once. What these receptors recognize is not known. The sequenced sample was unstimulated CD8+ T cells sorted from spleen or lymph node cells, obtained before transplant. These receptors all stem from a human donor who was the organ donor for an intestinal transplant.

The rearrangement joins TRBV27 to TRBJ2-3, with D tentatively TRBD2 (5 bases). The CDR3 runs to 17 residues. From germline, CDR1 is MNHEY and CDR2 SMNVEV (reference sequence). Trimming stripped 1 base from V and 5 bases from J, with 19 bases between. The CDR3 here is CASSLLMGRGEVDTQYF. In nucleotides, the CDR3 is TGTGCCAGCAGTTTATTAATGGGTCGGGGAGAGGTAGATACGCAGTATTTT.

V gene TRBV28 combines with J gene TRBJ1-1; no clear D. Trimming removed 5 bases from V and 4 bases from J, with 20 bases in between. Per germline, CDR1 MDHEN and CDR2 SYDVKM. This CDR3 has 16 amino acids. Here the CDR3 DNA reads TGTGCCAGCAGTCTCCGGGTCTCCAGGCAGCCCACTGAAGCTTTCTTT. It codes for CASSLRVSRQPTEAFF.

V gene TRBV5-1 combines with J gene TRBJ2-7; 8 bases map to TRBD1. The CDR3 spans 13 residues. Germline CDR1 and CDR2: SGHRS and YFSETQ. V shed 5 bases, J shed 5 bases, and the junction held 6 bases outside the gene matches. Written as DNA, the CDR3 is TGCGCCAGCAGAGAGACAGGGGTCCACGAGCAGTACTTC. Its protein product is CASRETGVHEQYF.

V is TRBV5-8 and J is TRBJ2-1, with 7 positions matching TRBD1. The CDR3 totals 15 residues. CDR1 is SGHTS and CDR2 is YDEGEE in the germline V gene. V lost 3 bases to trimming and J lost 4 bases; unmatched junction nucleotides: 7. Here the CDR3 DNA reads TGTGCCAGCAGCTCCGGGACAGAAGTATACAATGAGCAGTTCTTC. Amino acids: CASSSGTEVYNEQFF.

This clone was found once. The gene calls are TRBV28 and TRBJ1-2, with TRBD1 matching 9 bases. Germline V lookup: CDR1 MDHEN, CDR2 SYDVKM. The trim removed 6 bases at V and 6 bases at J, leaving 17 bases unmatched. The CDR3 totals 17 residues. This CDR3 is CASRLGGGGQGNDGYTF. The CDR3 DNA sequence: TGTGCCAGCAGGTTAGGAGGGGGCGGACAGGGGAACGATGGCTACACCTTC.

The CDR3 here is CAISESFRSKAGSSTDTQYF. For the CDR3, the DNA is TGTGCCATCAGTGAGTCGTTTAGGAGCAAGGCGGGCTCTAGCACAGATACGCAGTATTTT. The V gene is TRBV10-3, the J gene TRBJ2-3, with D tentatively TRBD2 (5 bases). The CDR3 extends over 20 amino acids. Trimming left V 0 bases short and J 0 bases short, with 22 bases between. Germline CDR1 reads ENHRY; CDR2 reads SYGVKD.

The gene calls are TRBV6-5 and TRBJ1-4; D remains unclear. V was shortened by 4 bases and J by 7 bases, with 13 bases between the two germline ends. CDR3 length: 14 residues. Germline CDR1 MNHEY, CDR2 SVGAGI. The CDR3 is CASSWAREGEKLFF. CDR3 DNA sequence: TGTGCCAGCAGTTGGGCCCGGGAGGGTGAAAAACTGTTTTTT.

The chain uses TRBV5-4 and TRBJ1-1; 9 bases agree with TRBD1. Trimming removed 5 bases from V and 1 base from J; junction bases left unmatched: 0. CDR3 length: 13 residues. Per germline, CDR1 SGHNT and CDR2 YYREEE (reference sequence). The CDR3 nucleotides are TGTGCCAGCAGACAGGGGGCGAACACTGAAGCTTTCTTT. Translated, it gives CASRQGANTEAFF.

The chain is built from TRBV5-1 and TRBJ1-3; possible D gene TRBD1, 5 bases. The V end was cut by 2 bases, the J end by 4 bases, with 7 bases between. Germline V lookup: CDR1 SGHRS, CDR2 YFSETQ. The length of the CDR3 is 13 residues. The CDR3 here is CASSLRQGNTIYF. CDR3 bases: TGCGCCAGCAGCTTACGACAGGGAAACACCATATATTTT.

The V and J genes are TRBV19 and TRBJ2-7, with 14 bases that match TRBD2. The CDR3 loop spans 16 amino acids. The J segment lost 5 bases and the V segment lost 4 bases, leaving 7 bases of the junction unmatched. CDR1 and CDR2 from the germline V gene are LNHDA and SQIVND (reference sequence). The CDR3 nucleotides read TGTGCCAGTAGTACGGGACTAGCGGGAGAGTTGGACGAGCAGTACTTC. This gives the protein CASSTGLAGELDEQYF.

In the case of this clone: The conserved final phenylalanine or tryptophan is absent from the CDR3, which likely points to a read error. The rearrangement joins TRBV19 to TRBJ2-7, with 9 bases matching TRBD1. There are 14 residues in the CDR3. Germline V lookup: CDR1 LNHDA, CDR2 SQIVND (reference sequence). Trimming at V came to 10 bases and at J to 5 bases, leaving 12 bases not matched to a gene. The CDR3 coding sequence is TGTGCCACCACCCAAGGGACAGGGCTCAACGAGCAGTACCTC. It translates to CATTQGTGLNEQYL.

V and J are TRBV28 and TRBJ1-3; unclear D gene. V was pared by 2 bases and J by 0 bases, with 14 bases between. From germline, CDR1 is MDHEN and CDR2 SYDVKM. The CDR3 is 17 residues long. The CDR3 coding sequence is TGTGCCAGCAGTTTACGTACACCCCTGAGCTCTGGAAACACCATATATTTT. Protein sequence: CASSLRTPLSSGNTIYF.

This clone was seen a few times. This rearrangement joins TRBV4-1 to TRBJ2-1, with D unresolved. Germline loops: CDR1 MGHRA, CDR2 YSYEKL. Trimming removed 0 bases from V and 8 bases from J, with 8 bases in between. The CDR3 is 13 residues long. This chain's CDR3 is CASSQEVGDEQFF. For the CDR3, the DNA is TGCGCCAGCAGCCAAGAGGTTGGGGATGAGCAGTTCTTC.

This chain joins TRBV5-6 and TRBJ1-2, with D hard to call. V lost 0 bases and J 0 bases, leaving 6 bases between the germline ends. The CDR3 totals 14 residues. CDR1 and CDR2 from the germline V gene are SGHDT and YYEEEE. CDR3 residues: CASSLDGTNYGYTF. Here the CDR3 DNA reads TGTGCCAGCAGCTTGGATGGGACTAACTATGGCTACACCTTC.

The V gene is TRBV27, the J gene TRBJ2-7; 9 nucleotides align to TRBD1. Germline-derived CDR1 and CDR2 are MNHEY and SMNVEV (reference sequence). V dropped 0 bases and J dropped 4; count of bases not matched to a gene: 4. The CDR3 loop spans 15 amino acids. The CDR3 loop is CASSLSGQGFYEQYF. For the CDR3, the DNA is TGTGCCAGCAGTTTATCGGGACAGGGTTTTTACGAGCAGTACTTC.

The chain has TRBV6-4 and TRBJ1-1; D is uncertain. V gave up 4 bases and J gave up 3 bases, with 12 bases separating them. The CDR3 is 14 residues long. The germline gives CDR1 MRHNA, CDR2 SNTAGT. The CDR3 DNA reads as TGTGCCAGCAGTGTCTCAGTATGGGACACTGAAGCTTTCTTT. Protein sequence: CASSVSVWDTEAFF.

V is TRBV30 and J is TRBJ1-1, with TRBD1 matching 9 bases. Germline lookup yields CDR1 GTSNPN and CDR2 SVGIG (reference sequence). The junction had 9 bases not matched to a gene; V was cut back by 3 bases and J by 7 bases. The CDR3 is 14 amino acids. Here the CDR3 reads CAWRGTGRFGEAFF. CDR3 nucleotides: TGTGCCTGGAGGGGGACAGGGAGGTTTGGTGAAGCTTTCTTT.

This sequence joins TRBV19 and TRBJ2-1; TRBD2 aligns across 12 bases. V shed 5 bases and J 3 bases; nucleotides not matched to a gene: 5. Germline loops: CDR1 LNHDA, CDR2 SQIVND (reference sequence). There are 16 residues in the CDR3. CDR3 coding DNA: TGTGCCAGTAGTCCAGGACTAGCGGGGCTCTACAATGAGCAGTTCTTC. As protein: CASSPGLAGLYNEQFF.

The chain joins TRBV6-1 to TRBJ2-5, with 9 positions matching TRBD1. Per the germline V gene, CDR1 is MNHNS and CDR2 is SASEGT. The ends lost 7 bases at V and 5 bases at J; junction bases unmatched: 5. CDR3 length: 13 amino acids. The DNA for the CDR3 is TGTGCCAGCAACGGGGACAGGGATGAGACCCAGTACTTC. It yields the protein CASNGDRDETQYF.

This rearrangement joins TRBV5-4 to TRBJ2-2; possible D gene TRBD1, 5 bases. Trimming cost V 4 bases and J 3 bases, with 10 bases left between them. Germline values: CDR1 SGHNT, CDR2 YYREEE (reference sequence). The CDR3 extends over 14 amino acids. CDR3 sequence (DNA): TGTGCCAGCAGCCCGGACATTTACACCGGGGAGCTGTTTTTT. Its protein is CASSPDIYTGELFF.

The CDR3 region is CASSLTLGLAGLLAGELFF. Here the CDR3 DNA reads TGTGCCAGCAGTTTGACGCTCGGGCTAGCGGGCCTCTTGGCCGGGGAGCTGTTTTTT. This chain uses TRBV4-2 with TRBJ2-2; 8 positions match TRBD2. V dropped 6 bases and J dropped 6; count of bases not matched to a gene: 21. Germline V lookup: CDR1 LGHNA, CDR2 YNFKEQ. This CDR3 region has 19 residues.

V is TRBV29-1 and J is TRBJ1-1; D is unclear. The V gene lost 1 base and the J gene lost 6 bases, with 3 bases spanning the gap. CDR1 and CDR2 (germline): SQVTM, ANQGSEA. The length of the CDR3 is 10 residues. The CDR3 region is CSVEGAEAFF. As DNA, the CDR3 is TGCAGCGTTGAAGGGGCTGAAGCTTTCTTT.

As DNA, the CDR3 is TGTGCCAGCAGCTTAGAATTTTTAAGCGGTGCCTACAATGAGCAGTTCTTC. This gives the protein CASSLEFLSGAYNEQFF. V is TRBV11-2 and J is TRBJ2-1, with a tentative D call TRBD2 (5 bases). Germline-derived CDR1 and CDR2 are SGHAT and FQNNGV. The CDR3 runs 17 residues. The V end lost 0 bases, the J end lost 2 bases, and 14 bases lay between the germline ends.

CDR3: CASSESLAGGWEQYF. The CDR3 bases are TGTGCCAGCAGTGAATCACTAGCGGGAGGGTGGGAGCAGTACTTC. This chain connects TRBV2 to TRBJ2-7; TRBD2 agrees at 13 bases. V shed 2 bases and J 7 bases; nucleotides not matched to a gene: 5. The germline CDR1 and CDR2 sequences are SNHLY and FYNNEI. This CDR3 region has 15 residues.

The V gene is TRBV4-1, the J gene TRBJ2-3; D possibly uses TRBD1 or TRBD2 (7 bases each). CDR1 and CDR2 from the germline V gene are MGHRA and YSYEKL. There are 16 residues in the CDR3. Trimming took 4 bases from V and 6 from J, leaving 20 bases between them. The CDR3 DNA is TGCGCCAGCAGCCTTCTTCAGGGGGGGGTGCCGGATACGCAGTATTTT. Translating gives CASSLLQGGVPDTQYF.